The clone carrying this TCR beta chain occurred many times. TCRdb used MiXCR to reprocess the reads, holding one entry per CDR3 protein. The table has about 740,000 distinct CDR3 sequences, approximately 34% seen once. This sample was included in a study of T cell repertoires in cytomegalovirus infection. The CDR3 runs 16 residues. CDR1 and CDR2 from the germline V gene are SGHTA and FQGNSA. V was cut by 5 bases and J by 8 bases, with 21 bases left in between. The sequence derives from a human donor in good health (CMV status not recorded). Some clones in this sample may be carry-over from other donors' samples. This chain connects TRBV7-2 to TRBJ1-4, with D tentatively TRBD1 (5 bases). The sequenced material came from PBMCs. CDR3 sequence: CASSRAHFWGKEKLFF. CDR3 bases: TGTGCCAGCAGCCGAGCACACTTTTGGGGCAAAGAAAAACTGTTTTTT.